The rows below give T cell receptor beta chains drawn from one sample of a study of cytomegalovirus exposure and HLA in healthy donors. Profiled with immunoSEQ multiplex PCR; TCRdb holds only in-frame clones, not every one. Here the sample spans 130,000 to 150,000 clones, around 79% being singletons. Material: PBMCs. The receptor source for this set is a woman aged 40 to 50 in good health and CMV-seropositive. Each CDR3 is given with its conserved first and last residue. A D gene is named only where the DNA matches it firmly. Only part of the rows carry a size: once, few, many, or a class if the clone is expanded.

d_gene: NA
abundance: NA
v_gene: TRBV4-2
j_gene: TRBJ1-2
CDR3aa: CASSQGLATSYTF
CDR3nt: TGTGCCAGCAGCCAAGGTTTAGCAACGAGCTACACCTTC

d_gene: TRBD2
abundance: NA
v_gene: TRBV5-1
j_gene: TRBJ2-5
CDR3aa: CASSPSGGAGETQYF
CDR3nt: TGCGCCAGCAGCCCGAGCGGGGGGGCCGGTGAGACCCAGTACTTC

d_gene: NA
abundance: NA
v_gene: TRBV27
j_gene: TRBJ2-1
CDR3aa: CASSRGAIANEQFF
CDR3nt: TGTGCCAGCAGCAGAGGAGCGATTGCTAATGAGCAGTTCTTC

d_gene: TRBD2
abundance: NA
v_gene: TRBV28
j_gene: TRBJ2-7
CDR3aa: CASSLSGLAYEQYF
CDR3nt: TGTGCCAGCAGTTTATCTGGACTAGCCTACGAGCAGTACTTC

d_gene: TRBD1
abundance: NA
v_gene: TRBV28
j_gene: TRBJ1-2
CDR3aa: CASSSNRGYGYTF
CDR3nt: TGTGCCAGCAGTTCCAACAGGGGCTATGGCTACACCTTC

d_gene: TRBD2
abundance: NA
v_gene: TRBV13
j_gene: TRBJ2-1
CDR3aa: CASSSGTSGGVSYNEQFF
CDR3nt: TGTGCCAGCAGCTCGGGGACTAGCGGGGGGGTCTCCTACAATGAGCAGTTCTTC

d_gene: TRBD2
abundance: NA
v_gene: TRBV2
j_gene: TRBJ2-1
CDR3aa: CASRQGGQGGNEQFF
CDR3nt: TGTGCCAGCAGGCAGGGAGGGCAGGGAGGCAATGAGCAGTTCTTC

d_gene: TRBD2
abundance: NA
v_gene: TRBV7-2
j_gene: TRBJ2-3
CDR3aa: CASSWGLAGADTQYF
CDR3nt: TGTGCCAGCAGCTGGGGACTAGCGGGGGCTGATACGCAGTATTTT

d_gene: NA
abundance: NA
v_gene: TRBV6-1
j_gene: TRBJ1-1
CDR3aa: CASSEGRLGNTEAFF
CDR3nt: TGTGCCAGCAGTGAGGGGAGACTGGGGAACACTGAAGCTTTCTTT

d_gene: NA
abundance: NA
v_gene: TRBV7-9
j_gene: TRBJ1-3
CDR3aa: CASSSEGAGNTIYF
CDR3nt: TGTGCCAGCAGCTCAGAAGGGGCTGGAAACACCATATATTTT

d_gene: NA
abundance: NA
v_gene: TRBV19
j_gene: TRBJ1-1
CDR3aa: CASSSSGVNTEAFF
CDR3nt: TGTGCCAGTAGTTCCTCAGGGGTGAACACTGAAGCTTTCTTT

d_gene: NA
abundance: NA
v_gene: TRBV21-1
j_gene: TRBJ2-1
CDR3aa: CASSTGPRQGYDEQFF
CDR3nt: TGTGCCAGCAGCACCGGTCCGAGACAGGGGTACGATGAGCAGTTCTTC

d_gene: NA
abundance: NA
v_gene: TRBV10-2
j_gene: TRBJ2-7
CDR3aa: CASGDNYEQYF
CDR3nt: TGCGCCAGTGGGGACAACTACGAGCAGTACTTC

d_gene: TRBD2
abundance: NA
v_gene: TRBV30
j_gene: TRBJ2-1
CDR3aa: CAWSGLADYNEQFF
CDR3nt: TGTGCCTGGAGTGGGCTAGCGGATTACAATGAGCAGTTCTTC

d_gene: TRBD1
abundance: NA
v_gene: TRBV18
j_gene: TRBJ2-7
CDR3aa: CASSPLGTAECEQYF
CDR3nt: TGTGCCAGCTCACCCCTCGGGACAGCGGAGTGCGAGCAGTACTTC

d_gene: NA
abundance: NA
v_gene: TRBV12-5
j_gene: TRBJ2-7
CDR3aa: CASGLAPVIGEQYF
CDR3nt: TGTGCTAGTGGTTTGGCACCAGTGATTGGCGAGCAGTACTTC

d_gene: NA
abundance: NA
v_gene: TRBV9
j_gene: TRBJ1-6
CDR3aa: CASSVAWGGDSPLHF
CDR3nt: TGTGCCAGCAGCGTAGCTTGGGGGGGGGACTCACCCCTCCACTTT

d_gene: NA
abundance: NA
v_gene: TRBV19
j_gene: TRBJ1-3
CDR3aa: CASFSGNTIYF
CDR3nt: TGTGCCAGCTTCTCTGGAAACACCATATATTTT

d_gene: NA
abundance: NA
v_gene: TRBV5-1
j_gene: TRBJ1-1
CDR3aa: CASSPLDSSNTEAFF
CDR3nt: TGCGCCAGCAGCCCCCTGGACAGTTCTAACACTGAAGCTTTCTTT

d_gene: NA
abundance: NA
v_gene: TRBV10-2
j_gene: TRBJ1-6
CDR3aa: CAVQVWNSPLHF
CDR3nt: TGCGCCGTACAAGTTTGGAATTCACCCCTCCACTTT

d_gene: NA
abundance: NA
v_gene: TRBV7-3
j_gene: TRBJ2-5
CDR3aa: CASSLGIAETQYF
CDR3nt: TGTGCCAGCAGCTTGGGCATCGCCGAGACCCAGTACTTC

d_gene: NA
abundance: NA
v_gene: TRBV23-1
j_gene: TRBJ2-5
CDR3aa: CASSKTGCRGETQYF
CDR3nt: TGCGCCAGCAGTAAGACAGGCTGTAGGGGGGAGACCCAGTACTTC

d_gene: TRBD1
abundance: NA
v_gene: TRBV6-5
j_gene: TRBJ1-3
CDR3aa: CASSSGTDSGNTIYF
CDR3nt: TGTGCCAGCAGTTCTGGGACAGACTCTGGAAACACCATATATTTT

d_gene: NA
abundance: NA
v_gene: TRBV28
j_gene: TRBJ1-5
CDR3aa: CASRRDPNQPQHF
CDR3nt: TGTGCCAGCAGACGGGATCCCAATCAGCCCCAGCATTTT

d_gene: TRBD1
abundance: NA
v_gene: TRBV19
j_gene: TRBJ1-2
CDR3aa: CASSKGQGADYGYTF
CDR3nt: TGTGCCAGTAGTAAGGGACAGGGGGCGGACTATGGCTACACCTTC

d_gene: NA
abundance: NA
v_gene: TRBV30
j_gene: TRBJ1-1
CDR3aa: CAWTKDSLNTEAFF
CDR3nt: TGTGCCTGGACCAAGGACAGCTTGAACACTGAAGCTTTCTTT

d_gene: TRBD1
abundance: NA
v_gene: TRBV6-1
j_gene: TRBJ1-4
CDR3aa: CASRETGSREKLFF
CDR3nt: TGTGCCAGCAGGGAGACAGGGAGTCGGGAAAAACTGTTTTTT

d_gene: NA
abundance: few
v_gene: TRBV6-1
j_gene: TRBJ2-7
CDR3aa: CASIGASHEQYF
CDR3nt: TGTGCCAGCATTGGAGCAAGCCACGAGCAGTACTTC

d_gene: TRBD1
abundance: few
v_gene: TRBV18
j_gene: TRBJ1-3
CDR3aa: CASSPPLQGTGGNTIYF
CDR3nt: TGTGCCAGCTCACCACCGCTACAGGGGACCGGAGGGAACACCATATATTTT

d_gene: NA
abundance: NA
v_gene: TRBV6-1
j_gene: TRBJ1-4
CDR3aa: CASSALSLTNEKLFF
CDR3nt: TGTGCCAGCAGCGCCCTCAGTCTCACTAATGAAAAACTGTTTTTT

d_gene: TRBD2
abundance: NA
v_gene: TRBV10-2
j_gene: TRBJ2-1
CDR3aa: CASSDGGWNEQFF
CDR3nt: TGCGCCAGCAGTGACGGGGGGTGGAATGAGCAGTTCTTC

d_gene: TRBD1
abundance: NA
v_gene: TRBV10-3
j_gene: TRBJ1-2
CDR3aa: CAISEPGQGHYGYTF
CDR3nt: TGTGCCATCAGTGAGCCGGGACAGGGTCACTATGGCTACACCTTC

d_gene: NA
abundance: NA
v_gene: TRBV30
j_gene: TRBJ1-1
CDR3aa: CAWTVGGRIEAFF
CDR3nt: TGTGCCTGGACCGTGGGCGGGCGAATTGAAGCTTTCTTT

d_gene: NA
abundance: NA
v_gene: TRBV2
j_gene: TRBJ1-2
CDR3aa: CASSEAVRGYTF
CDR3nt: TGTGCCAGCAGTGAAGCGGTGCGGGGGTACACCTTC

d_gene: TRBD1
abundance: NA
v_gene: TRBV10-2
j_gene: TRBJ2-7
CDR3aa: CASSELGQGGYEQYF
CDR3nt: TGCGCCAGCAGTGAGCTCGGACAGGGCGGATACGAGCAGTACTTC

d_gene: NA
abundance: NA
v_gene: TRBV6-5
j_gene: TRBJ1-1
CDR3aa: CASSYGTTNTEAFF
CDR3nt: TGTGCCAGCAGTTACGGGACAACCAACACTGAAGCTTTCTTT

d_gene: NA
abundance: NA
v_gene: TRBV29-1
j_gene: TRBJ1-2
CDR3aa: CSVDSGAAYGYTF
CDR3nt: TGCAGCGTTGATTCAGGGGCGGCGTATGGCTACACCTTC

d_gene: NA
abundance: NA
v_gene: TRBV10-3
j_gene: TRBJ2-5
CDR3aa: CAISRGEQETQYF
CDR3nt: TGTGCCATCAGTAGAGGCGAGCAAGAGACCCAGTACTTC

d_gene: NA
abundance: NA
v_gene: TRBV28
j_gene: TRBJ2-7
CDR3aa: CASSLRGGPNLYEQYF
CDR3nt: TGTGCCAGCAGTTTAAGGGGAGGCCCGAATCTCTACGAGCAGTACTTC

d_gene: NA
abundance: NA
v_gene: TRBV19
j_gene: TRBJ1-1
CDR3aa: CASSIDGVMNTEAFF
CDR3nt: TGTGCCAGTAGTATAGACGGAGTGATGAACACTGAAGCTTTCTTT

d_gene: NA
abundance: NA
v_gene: TRBV4-1
j_gene: TRBJ1-2
CDR3aa: CASSQSAESGYTF
CDR3nt: TGCGCCAGCAGCCAATCTGCCGAGTCCGGCTACACCTTC

d_gene: TRBD1
abundance: NA
v_gene: TRBV5-6
j_gene: TRBJ1-5
CDR3aa: CASTTGGTGIQPQHF
CDR3nt: TGTGCCAGCACCACCGGTGGGACAGGGATTCAGCCCCAGCATTTT

d_gene: TRBD2
abundance: NA
v_gene: TRBV4-1
j_gene: TRBJ2-3
CDR3aa: CASSQDPSGGAVGTQYF
CDR3nt: TGCGCCAGCAGCCAAGATCCTAGCGGGGGGGCCGTCGGTACGCAGTATTTT

d_gene: NA
abundance: NA
v_gene: TRBV28
j_gene: TRBJ1-5
CDR3aa: CASSPAGLQRQPQHF
CDR3nt: TGTGCCAGCAGCCCGGCGGGACTCCAGCGGCAGCCCCAGCATTTT

d_gene: NA
abundance: NA
v_gene: TRBV21-1
j_gene: TRBJ2-7
CDR3aa: CASSKGWRGLPYEQYF
CDR3nt: TGTGCCAGCAGCAAAGGGTGGCGGGGGCTCCCCTACGAGCAGTACTTC

d_gene: TRBD2
abundance: NA
v_gene: TRBV6-6
j_gene: TRBJ2-3
CDR3aa: CASSYPTSVGTDTQYF
CDR3nt: TGTGCCAGCAGTTACCCAACTAGCGTGGGCACAGATACGCAGTATTTT

d_gene: NA
abundance: few
v_gene: TRBV29-1
j_gene: TRBJ1-4
CDR3aa: CSVEEGGASKLFF
CDR3nt: TGCAGCGTTGAAGAGGGGGGGGCTAGTAAACTGTTTTTT

d_gene: TRBD1
abundance: NA
v_gene: TRBV6-1
j_gene: TRBJ2-3
CDR3aa: CASSDRTGRDTQYF
CDR3nt: TGTGCCAGCAGTGACCGGACAGGGAGAGATACGCAGTATTTT

d_gene: TRBD1
abundance: NA
v_gene: TRBV15
j_gene: TRBJ2-7
CDR3aa: CATSIDRGNYEQYF
CDR3nt: TGTGCCACCAGCATCGACAGGGGGAACTACGAGCAGTACTTC

d_gene: NA
abundance: NA
v_gene: TRBV7-6
j_gene: TRBJ1-1
CDR3aa: CASSSQENTEAFF
CDR3nt: TGTGCCAGCAGCTCTCAGGAGAACACTGAAGCTTTCTTT

d_gene: TRBD2
abundance: once
v_gene: TRBV19
j_gene: TRBJ2-7
CDR3aa: CASSRDYGEQYF
CDR3nt: TGTGCCAGTAGTAGGGACTACGGCGAGCAGTACTTC

d_gene: TRBD1
abundance: NA
v_gene: TRBV2
j_gene: TRBJ2-3
CDR3aa: CASTADRGNTDTQYF
CDR3nt: TGTGCCAGCACCGCCGACAGGGGGAACACAGATACGCAGTATTTT

d_gene: NA
abundance: NA
v_gene: TRBV30
j_gene: TRBJ2-1
CDR3aa: CAWGAGISYNEQFF
CDR3nt: TGTGCCTGGGGGGCCGGTATCTCCTACAATGAGCAGTTCTTC